This T cell receptor beta chain was found in a study of T cells in tuberculosis. On the study more broadly: The T cells targeted glucose monomycolate, a mycobacterial lipid, via CD1B. IGRA-negative adolescents, IGRA-positive adolescents with latent tuberculosis and adults with active tuberculosis formed this South African cohort. Study-wide results and limits: The TCR-beta difference was not significant; alpha differences partly reflected length.

Method: immunoSEQ multiplex PCR; TCRdb's copy keeps in-frame clones and lacks some. Of about 43,000 clones in the sample, around 94% were seen once. In regard to this clone: Its antigen is undetermined.

V gave up 2 bases and J gave up 7 bases; unmatched junction bases: 4. The CDR3 loop spans 13 amino acids. Germline V gene data show CDR1 as MDHEN and CDR2 as SYDVKM. This TCR came from a donor between 10 and 35 years old with latent tuberculosis or without tuberculosis infection. Some clones in this sample may be carry-over from other donors' samples. The chain carries TRBV28 and TRBJ2-7; 8 nucleotides agree with TRBD1. Sequencing used PBMCs. The CDR3 DNA follows: TGTGCCAGCAGTTTAGGACAGGGATGGGAGCAGTACTTC. Protein product: CASSLGQGWEQYF.